Following are 14 T cell receptor beta chains from one sample sequenced in a study of shared clonotypes between healthy human individuals. Method: immunoSEQ multiplex PCR; TCRdb's copy keeps in-frame clones and lacks some. The repertoire consists of around 2.1 million clones, with approximately 96% occurring once and the leading ten covering around 0.13%. Sequenced input: naive CD4+ T cells sorted from blood. Subset denoted: CD45RA+ positively selected. These receptors were collected from a man aged 18 to 30 in good health.

In its sample, this clone was seen a few times. V is TRBV7-2 and J is TRBJ1-2; D gene uncertain. The germline V and J ends were trimmed by 4 bases and 5 bases, with 11 bases remaining between them. This CDR3 spans 13 amino acids. Per the germline V gene, CDR1 is SGHTA and CDR2 is FQGNSA. As DNA, the CDR3 is TGTGCCAGCAGCTCAAACGGACGATATGGCTACACCTTC. Protein sequence: CASSSNGRYGYTF.

This rearrangement joins TRBV10-1 to TRBJ2-7; 8 bases line up with TRBD2. CDR1 and CDR2 from the germline V gene are WNHNN and SYGVQD (reference sequence). This CDR3 region has 15 residues. With V trimmed by 5 bases and J by 1 base, 7 bases remained unmatched. CDR3 sequence (DNA): TGCGCCAGCAGTCGTAATAGCGGGGATTCCTACGAGCAGTACTTC. Translating it yields CASSRNSGDSYEQYF.

The genes are TRBV19 and TRBJ2-2; TRBD1 matches at 11 bases. After removal of 5 bases from V and 0 bases from J, the junction contained 2 bases not matched to a gene. The germline CDR1 and CDR2 sequences are LNHDA and SQIVND (reference sequence). The CDR3 runs 16 residues. The CDR3 bases are TGTGCCAGTAGTGGACAGGGGGCCGCGAACACCGGGGAGCTGTTTTTT. This encodes CASSGQGAANTGELFF.

CDR3 protein: CASSLAAGAGEKLFF. CDR3 nucleotides: TGTGCCAGCAGCTTGGCCGCAGGGGCGGGTGAAAAACTGTTTTTT. The chain carries TRBV5-5 and TRBJ1-4; maybe TRBD1 (6 bases). The CDR3 consists of 15 residues. Germline CDR1 reads SGHKS; CDR2 reads YYEKEE (reference sequence). Trimming pared 0 bases from V and 7 bases from J, leaving 13 bases between. Variable domain in full (rest from reference TRBV5-5 and TRBJ1-4): DAGVTQSPTHLIKTRGQQVTLRCSPISGHKSVSWYQQVLGQGPQFIFQYYEKEERGRGNFPDRFSARQFPNYSSELNVNALLLGDSALYLCASSLAAGAGEKLFFGSGTQLSVL.

The table lists this clone with a few counts. J is TRBJ1-1 and V is TRBV30; no firm D call. Germline V gives CDR1 GTSNPN, CDR2 SVGIG (reference sequence). V was clipped by 1 base and J by 5 bases, with 11 bases between them. The CDR3 loop spans 13 amino acids. Written as DNA, the CDR3 is TGTGCCTGGAGTGAACGACACTCGACTGAAGCTTTCTTT. Translating it yields CAWSERHSTEAFF.

The chain couples TRBV10-1 to TRBJ2-1, with D perhaps given as TRBD1 or TRBD2 (5 bases each). V lost 10 bases, J lost 9 bases, and 19 bases lay in between. The CDR3 totals 13 residues. Germline V CDR1 and CDR2: WNHNN, SYGVQD (reference sequence). This CDR3 is CAKHRDQNSEQFF. Written as DNA, the CDR3 is TGCGCCAAACACCGGGACCAAAACAGTGAGCAGTTCTTC.

The chain recombines TRBV4-1 with TRBJ1-3, with D perhaps matching TRBD1 (5 bases). Germline CDR1 is MGHRA and CDR2 is YSYEKL. The V gene lost 0 bases and the J gene lost 3 bases, with 9 bases spanning the gap. This CDR3 spans 15 amino acids. This CDR3 is CASSQESGYGNTIYF. CDR3 DNA: TGCGCCAGCAGCCAAGAATCAGGGTATGGAAACACCATATATTTT.

This sequence joins TRBV2 and TRBJ1-2; D unclear. Between the trimmed V and J ends, which lost 9 bases and 4 bases, there was a span of 9 bases. The CDR3 length is 11 residues. Per the germline V gene, CDR1 is SNHLY and CDR2 is FYNNEI. The CDR3 DNA is TGTGCCAGGCAGGCCTTCTATGGCTACACCTTC. This encodes CARQAFYGYTF.

The chain combines TRBV11-2 with TRBJ1-5, with a possible D match to TRBD1 (5 bases). The CDR3 sequence is 14 residues long. Trimming took off 6 bases at V and 7 bases at J, with 16 bases between the two ends. Germline CDR1 SGHAT, CDR2 FQNNGV. The CDR3 coding sequence is TGTGCCAGCAGTCCAGACAGCTCCGGCCAGCCCCAGCATTTT. Translation: CASSPDSSGQPQHF.

V usage is TRBV7-6 and J usage is TRBJ2-7, with 7 bases matching TRBD1. The CDR3 contains 15 residues. The ends lost 4 bases at V and 7 bases at J; junction bases unmatched: 13. Looked up from germline, CDR1 is SGHVS and CDR2 is FNYEAQ. The CDR3 reads CASSSLGQPTEEQYF. The CDR3 DNA sequence: TGTGCCAGCAGCTCTTTGGGACAGCCTACAGAGGAGCAGTACTTC.

In the case of this clone: One base away lies a much larger clone, so this may be a sequencing read error. The V gene is TRBV5-1, the J gene TRBJ2-3; the D gene is possibly TRBD2 (6 bases). V was clipped by 3 bases and J by 1 base, with 6 bases between them. Looked up from germline, CDR1 is SGHRS and CDR2 is YFSETQ. The length of the CDR3 is 13 residues. The CDR3 bases are TGCGCCAGCAGCTGGGGGGGCACAGATACGCAGTATTTT. Translation: CASSWGGTDTQYF.

This clone is a singleton in its sample. The chain is built from TRBV15 and TRBJ2-1; 7 bases align to TRBD2. Germline CDR1 and CDR2: LNHNV and YYDKDF (reference sequence). The CDR3 length is 14 residues. With 1 base clipped from V and 8 bases from J, the junction kept 5 bases outside the gene matches. CDR3 region: CATSRGGTTDEQFF. The CDR3 DNA sequence: TGTGCCACCAGCAGAGGTGGGACTACCGATGAGCAGTTCTTC.

This clone has more than one count but fewer than ten. The sample contains more than one DNA sequence encoding this CDR3. The rearrangement uses TRBV30 and TRBJ1-5; D not certain. Germline V gives CDR1 GTSNPN, CDR2 SVGIG (reference sequence). V gave up 2 bases and J gave up 2 bases, with 4 bases separating them. CDR3 length: 12 residues. The chain's CDR3 is CAWSSGNQPQHF. DNA of the CDR3: TGTGCCTGGAGTTCGGGCAATCAGCCCCAGCATTTT.

Comment on this clone: Different DNA sequences within this sample yield the same CDR3. The chain couples TRBV5-1 to TRBJ1-6; maybe TRBD1 (6 bases). Germline lookup yields CDR1 SGHRS and CDR2 YFSETQ. The CDR3 extends over 15 amino acids. The V end lost 0 bases, the J end lost 6 bases, and 10 bases lay between the germline ends. As DNA, the CDR3 is TGCGCCAGCAGCTTGGGGACAGCCAGTAATTCACCCCTCCACTTT. Its protein product is CASSLGTASNSPLHF.